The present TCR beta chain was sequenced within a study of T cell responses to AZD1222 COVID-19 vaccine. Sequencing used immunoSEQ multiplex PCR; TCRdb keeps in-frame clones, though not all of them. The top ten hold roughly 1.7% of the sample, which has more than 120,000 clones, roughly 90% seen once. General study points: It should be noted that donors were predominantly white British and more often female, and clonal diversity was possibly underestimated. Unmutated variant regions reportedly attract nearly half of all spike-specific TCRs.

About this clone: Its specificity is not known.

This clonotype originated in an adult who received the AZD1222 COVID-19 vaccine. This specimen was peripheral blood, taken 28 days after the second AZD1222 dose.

CDR3: CASGLVLAGRTDTQYF. For the CDR3, the DNA is TGTGCTAGTGGTTTGGTACTAGCGGGGCGCACAGATACGCAGTATTTT. V gene TRBV12-5 combines with J gene TRBJ2-3; the match to TRBD2 covers 10 bases. CDR1 is LGHNT and CDR2 is FRNRAP in the germline V gene. The length of the CDR3 is 16 residues. V was clipped by 0 bases and J by 1 base; unmatched bases: 1.